The clone carrying this T cell receptor beta chain was counted once. CDR1 is SGHAT, CDR2 FQDESV, per germline (reference sequence). V trimming: 5 bases; J trimming: 4 bases; junction bases outside the gene matches: 5. The CDR3 sequence is 14 residues long. This sample stems from a study of control samples from healthy donors and cancer patients. Using immunoSEQ multiplex PCR, the repertoire was profiled, and TCRdb retains in-frame clones only, with some absent. The sample holds about 150,000 clones; around nine tenths are singletons and the top ten take under 2%. The sequenced material came from blood. The source is a man younger than 35 in good health. The genes are TRBV11-1 and TRBJ2-5; 9 nucleotides align to TRBD2. DNA of the CDR3: TGTGCCAGCAGCACGTATAGCGGGGGAGAGACCCAGTACTTC. Translated, it gives CASSTYSGGETQYF. Combining the CDR3 with reference TRBV11-1 and TRBJ2-5 gives the whole variable domain EAEVAQSPRYKITEKSQAVAFWCDPISGHATLYWYRQILGQGPELLVQFQDESVVDDSQLPKDRFSAERLKGVDSTLKIQPAELGDSAMYLCASSTYSGGETQYFGPGTRLLVL.